Reported below is one T cell receptor beta chain. The V and J ends lost 6 bases and 0 bases, in that order; junction bases with no gene match: 2. The CDR3 covers 14 residues. Germline lookup yields CDR1 SQVTM and CDR2 ANQGSEA. The data stem from a study of blood T cell repertoires in COVID-19. Patients in Seattle were enrolled during active infection, then followed longitudinally. Original data processing: The assay estimated nucleated cells by amplifying reference gene primers. Assay used: immunoSEQ multiplex PCR; TCRdb lists only in-frame clones, some missing. V, J and clone size derive from that table, while D and trimming were established from the DNA sequence. In the table there are about 230,000 clones, 86% of which are singletons.

The source of this sequence is a man aged 50-59 years with COVID-19, enrolled during active disease. Sequencing input: peripheral blood. This sequence joins TRBV29-1 and TRBJ2-1; 10 bases map to TRBD2. CDR3 in DNA: TGCAGCGTACTAGCGGGGAGCTCCTACAATGAGCAGTTCTTC. It encodes CSVLAGSSYNEQFF.